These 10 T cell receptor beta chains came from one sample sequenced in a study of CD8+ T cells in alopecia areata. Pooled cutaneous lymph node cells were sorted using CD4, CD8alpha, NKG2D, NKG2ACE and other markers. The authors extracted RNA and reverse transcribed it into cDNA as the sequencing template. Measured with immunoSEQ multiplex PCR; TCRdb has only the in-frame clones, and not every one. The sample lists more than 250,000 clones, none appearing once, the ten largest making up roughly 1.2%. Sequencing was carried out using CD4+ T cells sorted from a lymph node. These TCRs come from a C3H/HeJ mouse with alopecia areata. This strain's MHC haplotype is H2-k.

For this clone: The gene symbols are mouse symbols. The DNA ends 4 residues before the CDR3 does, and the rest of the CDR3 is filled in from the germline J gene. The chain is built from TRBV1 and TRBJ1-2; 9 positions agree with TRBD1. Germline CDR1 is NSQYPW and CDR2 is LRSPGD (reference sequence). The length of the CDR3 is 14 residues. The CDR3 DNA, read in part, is TGCACCTGCAGTGCCCGGGACAGGGACCCC. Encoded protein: CTCSARDRDP. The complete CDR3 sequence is CTCSARDRDPDYTF.

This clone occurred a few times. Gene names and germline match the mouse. The CDR3 DNA, read in part, is TGTGCTAGCAGAAGACAGGGTTCGGCA. It translates to CASRRQGSA. The whole CDR3 is CASRRQGSAEVFF. The rearrangement joins TRBV17 to TRBJ1-1; 7 bases map to TRBD1. The sequenced fragment ends 4 residues before the CDR3 boundary, so the rest is inferred from the germline J gene. Germline CDR1 MNHDT, CDR2 YYDKIL. CDR3 length: 13 residues. The variable domain in full, completed from reference TRBV17 and TRBJ1-1, reads DTTVKQNPRYKLARVGKPVNLICSQTMNHDTMYWYQKKPNQAPKLLLFYYDKILNREADTFEKFQSSRPNNSFCSLYIGSAGLEYSAMYLCASRRQGSAEVFFGKGTRLTVV.

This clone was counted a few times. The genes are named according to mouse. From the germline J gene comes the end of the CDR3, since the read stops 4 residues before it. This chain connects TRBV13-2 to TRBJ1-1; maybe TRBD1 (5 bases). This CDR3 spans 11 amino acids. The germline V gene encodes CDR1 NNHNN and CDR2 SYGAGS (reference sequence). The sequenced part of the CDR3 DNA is TGTGCCAGCGGTCCAGGGCCA. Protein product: CASGPGP. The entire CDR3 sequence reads CASGPGPEVFF.

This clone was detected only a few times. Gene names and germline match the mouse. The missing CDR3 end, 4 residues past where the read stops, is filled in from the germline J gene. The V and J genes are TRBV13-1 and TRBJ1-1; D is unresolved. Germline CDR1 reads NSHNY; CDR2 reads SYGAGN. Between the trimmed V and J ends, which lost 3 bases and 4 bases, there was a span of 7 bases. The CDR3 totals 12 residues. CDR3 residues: CASSVGITEVFF. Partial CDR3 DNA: TGTGCCAGCAGTGTGGGGATCACA.

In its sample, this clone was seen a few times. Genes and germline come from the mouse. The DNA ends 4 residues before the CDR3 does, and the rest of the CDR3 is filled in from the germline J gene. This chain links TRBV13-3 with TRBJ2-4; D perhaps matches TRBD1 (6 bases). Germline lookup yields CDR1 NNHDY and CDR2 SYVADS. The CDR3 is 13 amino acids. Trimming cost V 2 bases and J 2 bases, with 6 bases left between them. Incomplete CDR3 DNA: TGTGCCAGCAGTGAGGGACATCAAAAC. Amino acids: CASSEGHQN. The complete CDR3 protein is CASSEGHQNTLYF.

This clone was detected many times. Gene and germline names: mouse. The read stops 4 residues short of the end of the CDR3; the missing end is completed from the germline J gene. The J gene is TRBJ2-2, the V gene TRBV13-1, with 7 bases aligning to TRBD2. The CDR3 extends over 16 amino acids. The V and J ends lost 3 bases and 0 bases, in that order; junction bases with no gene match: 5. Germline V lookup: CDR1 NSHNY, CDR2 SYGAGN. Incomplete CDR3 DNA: TGTGCCAGCAGTGCTGGGACTGCAGCAAACACCGGG. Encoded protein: CASSAGTAANTG. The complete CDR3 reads CASSAGTAANTGQLYF.

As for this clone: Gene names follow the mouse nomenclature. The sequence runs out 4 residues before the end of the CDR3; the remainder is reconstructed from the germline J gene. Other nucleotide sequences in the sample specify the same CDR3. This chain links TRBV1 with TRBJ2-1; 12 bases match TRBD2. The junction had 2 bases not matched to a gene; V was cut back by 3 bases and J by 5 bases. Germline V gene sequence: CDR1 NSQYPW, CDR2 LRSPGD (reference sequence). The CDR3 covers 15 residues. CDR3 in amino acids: CTCSAGTGGNAEQFF. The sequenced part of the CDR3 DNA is TGCACCTGCAGTGCGGGGACTGGGGGGAATGCT. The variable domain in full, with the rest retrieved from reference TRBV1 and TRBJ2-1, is VTLLEQNPRWRLVPRGQAVNLRCILKNSQYPWMSWYQQDLQKQLQWLFTLRSPGDKEVKSLPGADYLATRVTDTELRLQVANMSQGRTLYCTCSAGTGGNAEQFFGPGTRLTVL.

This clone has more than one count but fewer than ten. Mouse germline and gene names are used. CDR3 protein: CAWSGDWGNTGQLYF. Partial CDR3 DNA: TGTGCCTGGAGTGGGGACTGGGGAAACACCGGG. The rearrangement links TRBV31 to TRBJ2-2; 10 positions agree with TRBD2. The observed sequence ends 4 residues before the CDR3 terminus, with the missing tail filled in from the germline J gene. The V gene's germline CDR1 is GKSSPN and CDR2 SITVG. Germline trimming cut 2 bases from V and 1 base from J; bases unmatched to any gene: 1. The CDR3 has 15 amino acids.

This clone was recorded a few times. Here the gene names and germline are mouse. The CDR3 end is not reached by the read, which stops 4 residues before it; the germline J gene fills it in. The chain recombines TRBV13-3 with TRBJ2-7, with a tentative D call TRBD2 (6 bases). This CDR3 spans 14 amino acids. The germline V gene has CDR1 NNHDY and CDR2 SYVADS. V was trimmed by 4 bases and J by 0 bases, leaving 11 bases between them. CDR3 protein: CASSHLGSSYEQYF. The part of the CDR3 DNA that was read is TGTGCCAGCAGTCATCTGGGGTCCTCCTAT.

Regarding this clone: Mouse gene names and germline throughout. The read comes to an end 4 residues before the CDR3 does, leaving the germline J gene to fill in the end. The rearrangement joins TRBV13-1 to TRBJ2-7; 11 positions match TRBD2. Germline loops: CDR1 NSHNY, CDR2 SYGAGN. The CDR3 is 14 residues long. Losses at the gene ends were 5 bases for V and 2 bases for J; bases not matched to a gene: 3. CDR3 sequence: CASRGLGVPYEQYF. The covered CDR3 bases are TGTGCCAGCAGGGGACTGGGGGTTCCCTAT.